The clone carrying this T cell receptor (beta chain) was found a few times. Its antigen is currently unknown. By flow cytometry, patients selected for sequencing had shown an expansion of CD8+CD57+ cells. Sampling of blood occurred while the patients had still received no therapy. Germline CDR1 reads ENHRY; CDR2 reads SYGVKD. The CDR3 covers 14 residues. V lost 3 bases and J lost 6; bases outside the gene matches: 4. This sample is part of a study of CD8+CD57+ T cells in acquired aplastic anemia. The wider study: Recorded DNA amounts for sorted CD4+ and CD8+ cells had an average of 3.2 ug. Whole-study results and caveats: No significant patient-versus-control difference appeared in CD8+ Simpson's diversity. There were twenty-nine CD8+ CDR3 sequences that occurred in both patients and controls.

Genomic DNA was employed as the template in profiling TCR beta VDJ and CDR3. TCRdb used MiXCR to reprocess the reads, holding one entry per CDR3 protein. This sample yields about 190,000 distinct CDR3 sequences, of which roughly half are seen a single time; 8.5% to 10% belongs to the top ten. Sequenced material: sorted CD4+, CD8+, or CD8+CD57+ T cells (not recorded which) from PBMCs. The chain couples TRBV10-3 to TRBJ2-3; 9 bases line up with TRBD2. This receptor was obtained from a human donor with aplastic anemia. CDR3 residues: CAISDPGTSDTQYF. The DNA of the CDR3 is TGTGCCATCAGTGACCCCGGGACTAGCGATACGCAGTATTTT.